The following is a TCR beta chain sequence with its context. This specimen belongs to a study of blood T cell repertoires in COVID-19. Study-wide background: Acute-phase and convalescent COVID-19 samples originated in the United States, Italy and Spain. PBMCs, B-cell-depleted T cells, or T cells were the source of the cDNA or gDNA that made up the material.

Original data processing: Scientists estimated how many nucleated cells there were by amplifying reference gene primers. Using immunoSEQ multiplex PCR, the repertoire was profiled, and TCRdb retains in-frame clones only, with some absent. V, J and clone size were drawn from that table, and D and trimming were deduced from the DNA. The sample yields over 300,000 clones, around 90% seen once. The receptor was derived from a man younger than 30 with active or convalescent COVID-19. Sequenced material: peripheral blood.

The CDR3 loop is CASSGKGQGATEAFF. CDR3 sequence (DNA): TGCGCCAGCAGCGGAAAGGGACAGGGGGCTACTGAAGCTTTCTTT. J is TRBJ1-1 and V is TRBV5-1; 12 bases agree with TRBD1. This CDR3 is built from 15 residues. Unmatched junction bases numbered 6, after V lost 4 bases and J lost 5 bases. The germline gives CDR1 SGHRS, CDR2 YFSETQ.